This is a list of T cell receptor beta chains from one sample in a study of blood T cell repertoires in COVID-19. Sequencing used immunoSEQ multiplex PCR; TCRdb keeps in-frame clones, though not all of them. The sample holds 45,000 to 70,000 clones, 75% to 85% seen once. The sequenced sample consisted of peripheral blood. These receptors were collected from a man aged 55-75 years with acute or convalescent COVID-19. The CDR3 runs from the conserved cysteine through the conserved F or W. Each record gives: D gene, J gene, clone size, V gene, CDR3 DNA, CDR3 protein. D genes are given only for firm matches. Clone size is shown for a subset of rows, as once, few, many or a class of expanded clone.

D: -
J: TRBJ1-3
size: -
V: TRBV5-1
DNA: TGCGCCAGCAGCCGGGACACGAGCTCTGGAAACACCATATATTTT
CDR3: CASSRDTSSGNTIYF

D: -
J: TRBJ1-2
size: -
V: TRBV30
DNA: TGTGCCTGGAGTCCCCAGGGAAACTATGGCTACACCTTC
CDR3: CAWSPQGNYGYTF

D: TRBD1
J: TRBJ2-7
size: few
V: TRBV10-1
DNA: TGCGCCAGCAGTGAGTCGACAGGGATGGAGGAGCAGTACTTC
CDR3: CASSESTGMEEQYF

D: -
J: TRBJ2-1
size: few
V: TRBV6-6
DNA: TGTGCCAGCAGTTACGGAGGGCCAGGGAGGAATGAGCAGTTCTTC
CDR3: CASSYGGPGRNEQFF

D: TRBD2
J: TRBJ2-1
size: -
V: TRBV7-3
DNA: TGTGCCAGCAGCTTAACGCCATTCGCGGGGGGGCAAGAGGATGAGCAGTTCTTC
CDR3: CASSLTPFAGGQEDEQFF

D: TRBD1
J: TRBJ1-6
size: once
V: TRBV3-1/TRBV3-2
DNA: TGTGCCAGCAGTCGGACAGGGGGGAATTCACCCCTCCACTTT
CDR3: CASSRTGGNSPLHF

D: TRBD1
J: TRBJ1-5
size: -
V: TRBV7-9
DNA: TGTGCCAGCAGCTTAGCCCAGGGGGGTAGCAATCAGCCCCAGCATTTT
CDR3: CASSLAQGGSNQPQHF

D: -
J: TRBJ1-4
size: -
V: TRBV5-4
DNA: TGTGCCAGCAGCCGGGAACCGGCGGGGTTGAGCTCCGAAAAACTGTTTTTT
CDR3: CASSREPAGLSSEKLFF

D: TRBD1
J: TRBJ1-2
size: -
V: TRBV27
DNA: TGTGCCAGCAGTTTATGGGGGACAGGAGTTACCTACACCTTC
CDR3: CASSLWGTGVTYTF

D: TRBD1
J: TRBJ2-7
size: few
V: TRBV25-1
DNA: TGTGCCAGCAGTCGACAGGGATGGGGCTACGAGCAGTACTTC
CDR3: CASSRQGWGYEQYF

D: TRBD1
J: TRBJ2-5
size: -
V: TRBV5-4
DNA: TGTGCCAGCACTACCGGACAGGGCCTGCAAGAGACCCAGTACTTC
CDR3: CASTTGQGLQETQYF

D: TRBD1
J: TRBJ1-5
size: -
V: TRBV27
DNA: TGTGCCAGCAGTCTTACAGGGGGACCGTATAGCAATCAGCCCCAGCATTTT
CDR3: CASSLTGGPYSNQPQHF

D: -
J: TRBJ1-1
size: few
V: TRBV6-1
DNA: TGTGCCAGCAGTGAATGGGACATGAACACTGAAGCTTTCTTT
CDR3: CASSEWDMNTEAFF

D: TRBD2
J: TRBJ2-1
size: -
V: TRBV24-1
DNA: TGTGCCACCAGTGACCCTACCGCTAGCGGGGGGAAGAATGAGCAGTTCTTC
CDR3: CATSDPTASGGKNEQFF

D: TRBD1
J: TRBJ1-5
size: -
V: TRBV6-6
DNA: TGTGCCAGCAGTTATCTACAGGGGGGAAATCAGCCCCAGCATTTT
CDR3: CASSYLQGGNQPQHF

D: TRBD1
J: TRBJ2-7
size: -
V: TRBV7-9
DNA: TGTGCCAGCAGCGGACTCACAGGGGGTGGCTCCTACGAGCAGTACTTC
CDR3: CASSGLTGGGSYEQYF

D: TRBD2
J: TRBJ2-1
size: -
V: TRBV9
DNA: TGTGCCAGCAGACCCGGGACTAGCGGGCCCCCCTACAATGAGCAGTTCTTC
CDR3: CASRPGTSGPPYNEQFF

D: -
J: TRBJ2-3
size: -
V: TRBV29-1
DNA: TGCAGCGTTACCCCTAGTGGGGGGGCCTCAGATACGCAGTATTTT
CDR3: CSVTPSGGASDTQYF

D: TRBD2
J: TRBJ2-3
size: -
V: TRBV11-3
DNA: TGTGCCAGCAGCCAGCCCGGGACTAGCAAAGATACGCAGTATTTT
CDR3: CASSQPGTSKDTQYF

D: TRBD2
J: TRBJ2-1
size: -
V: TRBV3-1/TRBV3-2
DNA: TGTGCCAGCAGCCATGGCCCTAGCGGCCCCTACAATGAGCAGTTCTTC
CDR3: CASSHGPSGPYNEQFF

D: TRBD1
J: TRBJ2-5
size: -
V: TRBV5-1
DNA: TGCGCCAGCAGCTCAAGGACAGGGGGCTTAGAGACCCAGTACTTC
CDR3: CASSSRTGGLETQYF

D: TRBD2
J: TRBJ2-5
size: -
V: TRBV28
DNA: TGTGCCAGCAGTTTTTTCGCTAGCGGGGGATCTCAAGAGACCCAGTACTTC
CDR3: CASSFFASGGSQETQYF

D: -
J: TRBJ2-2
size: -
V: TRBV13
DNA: TGTGCCAGCAGCCCCCTCTTCCCGGTCATTAACACCGGGGAGCTGTTTTTT
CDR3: CASSPLFPVINTGELFF

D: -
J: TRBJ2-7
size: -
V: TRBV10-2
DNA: TGCGCCAGCAGTTACAACAACTACGAGCAGTACTTC
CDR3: CASSYNNYEQYF

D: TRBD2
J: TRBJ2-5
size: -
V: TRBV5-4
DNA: TGTGCCAGCAGCTTGGCGAGCGGGGGTGGAGAGACCCAGTACTTC
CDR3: CASSLASGGGETQYF

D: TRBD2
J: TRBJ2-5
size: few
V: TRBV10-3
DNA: TGTGCCATTAGGACTAGCGGGGAAGAGACCCAGTACTTC
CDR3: CAIRTSGEETQYF

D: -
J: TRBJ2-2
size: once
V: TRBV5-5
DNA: TGTGCCAGCAGCTTGGGAGGGGGCACCGGGGAGCTGTTTTTT
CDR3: CASSLGGGTGELFF

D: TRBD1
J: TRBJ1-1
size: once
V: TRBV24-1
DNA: TGTGCCACTACCGGGACAGGCAACACTGAAGCTTTCTTT
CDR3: CATTGTGNTEAFF

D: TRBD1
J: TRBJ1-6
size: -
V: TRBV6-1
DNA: TGTGCCAGCAGGCAGGGGGAGCCTTCACCCCTCCACTTT
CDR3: CASRQGEPSPLHF

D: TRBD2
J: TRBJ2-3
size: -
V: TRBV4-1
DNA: TGCGCCAGCAGCCATAGCGGGGGGGCCCCAGATACGCAGTATTTT
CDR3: CASSHSGGAPDTQYF

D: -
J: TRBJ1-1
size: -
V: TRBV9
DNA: TGTGCCAGCAGCGCTAGAGGGATGAACACTGAAGCTTTCTTT
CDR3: CASSARGMNTEAFF

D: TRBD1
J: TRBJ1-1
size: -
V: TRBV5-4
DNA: TGTGCCAGCAGTCCTCCGGGACAGGGTGGGACGGGTCCTGAAGCTTTCTTT
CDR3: CASSPPGQGGTGPEAFF

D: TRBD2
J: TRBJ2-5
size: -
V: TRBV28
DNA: TGTGCCAGCAGTCCCGTGCGGGGGGGCCTAGGATCTAAGACCCAGTACTTC
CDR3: CASSPVRGGLGSKTQYF

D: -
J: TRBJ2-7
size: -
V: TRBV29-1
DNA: TGCAGCGTTGAACCCGTAGGGGTCTTCGAGCAGTACTTC
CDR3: CSVEPVGVFEQYF

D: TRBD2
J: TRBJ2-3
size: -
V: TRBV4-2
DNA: TGTGCCAGCAGCCAAGAAGCAAGCGGGGTCACAGATACGCAGTATTTT
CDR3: CASSQEASGVTDTQYF

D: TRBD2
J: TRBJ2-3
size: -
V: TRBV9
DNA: TGTGCCAGCAGCGGTCGGCAGCGGGGGGGTAGCACAGATACGCAGTATTTT
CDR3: CASSGRQRGGSTDTQYF

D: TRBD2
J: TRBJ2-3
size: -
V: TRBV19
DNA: TGTGCCAGTAGTATTGGGGGGGGCACAGATACGCAGTATTTT
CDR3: CASSIGGGTDTQYF

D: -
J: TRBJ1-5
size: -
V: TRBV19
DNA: TGTGCCAGAGGGGAACAGGGCATCAATCAGCCCCAGCATTTT
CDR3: CARGEQGINQPQHF

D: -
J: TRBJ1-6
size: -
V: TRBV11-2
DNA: TGTGCCAGCAGCTTAGGACAGAACTATAATTCACCCCTCCACTTT
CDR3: CASSLGQNYNSPLHF

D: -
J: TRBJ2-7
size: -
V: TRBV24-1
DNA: TGTGCCACCAGTGATCCCGGACAGCGCTACGAGCAGTACTTC
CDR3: CATSDPGQRYEQYF

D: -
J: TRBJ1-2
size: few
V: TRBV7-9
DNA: TGTGCCAGCAGCCCGGGGGGAAGGAGTGGCTACACCTTC
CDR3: CASSPGGRSGYTF

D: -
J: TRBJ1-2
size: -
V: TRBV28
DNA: TGTGCCAGCACGGTAGATCAACGGGGCTACACCTTC
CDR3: CASTVDQRGYTF

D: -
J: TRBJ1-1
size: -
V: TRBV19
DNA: TGTGCCAGTACCCCCGGGACAATGAACACTGAAGCTTTCTTT
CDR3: CASTPGTMNTEAFF

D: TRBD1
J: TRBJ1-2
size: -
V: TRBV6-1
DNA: TGTGCCAGCAGTGTCCTTCCGGGACAGGGAGACTATGGCTACACCTTC
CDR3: CASSVLPGQGDYGYTF

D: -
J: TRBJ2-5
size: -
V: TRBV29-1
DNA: TGCAGCGTCAATGGGCTTTTCGGGACCCAGTACTTC
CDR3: CSVNGLFGTQYF

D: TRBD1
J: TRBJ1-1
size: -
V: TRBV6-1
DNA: TGTGCCAGCAGTGAAGAGGGGGCAGTCACTGAAGCTTTCTTT
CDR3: CASSEEGAVTEAFF

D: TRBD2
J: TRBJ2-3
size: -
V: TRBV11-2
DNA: TGTGCCAGCAGCAAGACTACGCCGGGACTAGCGGGAGATACGCAGTATTTT
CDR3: CASSKTTPGLAGDTQYF

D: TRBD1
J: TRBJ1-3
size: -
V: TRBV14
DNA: TGTGCCAGCAGCCAGGACAGGGGGCCAGGAAACACCATATATTTT
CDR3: CASSQDRGPGNTIYF

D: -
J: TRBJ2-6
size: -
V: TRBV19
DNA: TGTGCCAGTAGCGATGGGGCAGCTGGGGCCAACGTCCTGACTTTC
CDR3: CASSDGAAGANVLTF

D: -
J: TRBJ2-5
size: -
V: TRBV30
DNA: TGTGCCTGGATACCCCTGGGCAGGGTTGGGGAGACCCAGTACTTC
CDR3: CAWIPLGRVGETQYF

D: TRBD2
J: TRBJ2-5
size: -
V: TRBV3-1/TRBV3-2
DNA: TGTGCCAGCAGCCAAGATAAGGCGGGGGATGAAAAGACCCAGTACTTC
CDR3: CASSQDKAGDEKTQYF

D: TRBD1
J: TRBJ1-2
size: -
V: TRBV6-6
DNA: TGTGCCAGCAGTTACTCTGGGACAGGGGTTGGCTACACCTTC
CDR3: CASSYSGTGVGYTF

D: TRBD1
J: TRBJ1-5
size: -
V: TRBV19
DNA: TGTGCCAGTAGACCGGGACAGAGCAATCAGCCCCAGCATTTT
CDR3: CASRPGQSNQPQHF

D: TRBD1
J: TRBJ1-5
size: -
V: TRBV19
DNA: TGTGCCAGTAGTAGGACAGGGGACAATCAGCCCCAGCATTTT
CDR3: CASSRTGDNQPQHF

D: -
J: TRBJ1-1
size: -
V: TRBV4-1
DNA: TGCGCCAGCAGCCTCGGACCGGGGTGGGTGAACACTGAAGCTTTCTTT
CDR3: CASSLGPGWVNTEAFF

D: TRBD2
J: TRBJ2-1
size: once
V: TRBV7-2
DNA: TGTGCCAGCAGTCTACAAACAGCGGGGGGCCGGGATGAGCAGTTCTTC
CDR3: CASSLQTAGGRDEQFF

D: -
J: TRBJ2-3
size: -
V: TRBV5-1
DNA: TGCGCCAGCACTCCCTACGTGGGCACAGATACGCAGTATTTT
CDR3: CASTPYVGTDTQYF